This T cell receptor beta chain was sequenced during a study of CD8+ T cells in alopecia areata. Study-level points and caveats: Both scalp clonality and the expanded CD8+ clones among the top 100 showed a significant decrease with tofacitinib.

Specified treatment: oral pan-JAK inhibitor, 5-10 mg twice daily. On this clone itself: Its target is not known.

Extraction and reverse transcription of RNA yielded cDNA as the sequencing template. TCRdb keeps only in-frame clones here, not all; method: immunoSEQ multiplex PCR. The sample includes more than 200,000 clones, 64% of them seen just once. Germline V gene sequence: CDR1 KGHSH, CDR2 LQKENI. The CDR3 sequence is 14 residues long. The V and J ends lost 6 bases and 4 bases respectively, with 10 bases between them. V usage is TRBV18 and J usage is TRBJ2-6; the D gene is possibly TRBD1 (5 bases). The receptor was derived from a human donor with alopecia areata. Sequencing used CD4+ T cells sorted from blood, obtained at week 4, from a patient treated with tofacitinib. Here the CDR3 DNA reads TGTGCCAGCTCGCCCGCAGGGGGGGCCAACGTCCTGACTTTC. Translated, it gives CASSPAGGANVLTF.